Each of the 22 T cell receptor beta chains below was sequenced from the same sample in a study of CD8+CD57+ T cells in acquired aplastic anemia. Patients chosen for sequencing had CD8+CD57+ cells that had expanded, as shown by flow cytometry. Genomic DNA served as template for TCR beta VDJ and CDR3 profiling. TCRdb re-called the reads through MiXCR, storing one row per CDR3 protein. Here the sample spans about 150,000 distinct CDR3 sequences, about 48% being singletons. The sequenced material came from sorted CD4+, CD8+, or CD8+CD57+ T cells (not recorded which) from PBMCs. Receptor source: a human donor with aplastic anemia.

The DNA for the CDR3 is TGCAGTGCCACGCCGGGACAGGGTATTAGCTACACCTTC. Translated: CSATPGQGISYTF. This chain uses TRBV20-1 with TRBJ1-2; 9 positions agree with TRBD1. The ends lost 6 bases at V and 9 bases at J; junction bases unmatched: 11. CDR3 size: 13 residues. Germline lookup yields CDR1 DFQATT and CDR2 SNEGSKA (reference sequence).

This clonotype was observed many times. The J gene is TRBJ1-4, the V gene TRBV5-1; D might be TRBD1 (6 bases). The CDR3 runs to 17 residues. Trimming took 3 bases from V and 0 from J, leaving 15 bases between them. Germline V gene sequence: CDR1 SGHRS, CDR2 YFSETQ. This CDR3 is CASSSGQTITTNEKLFF. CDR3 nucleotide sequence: TGCGCCAGCAGCTCCGGACAGACTATCACAACTAATGAAAAACTGTTTTTT.

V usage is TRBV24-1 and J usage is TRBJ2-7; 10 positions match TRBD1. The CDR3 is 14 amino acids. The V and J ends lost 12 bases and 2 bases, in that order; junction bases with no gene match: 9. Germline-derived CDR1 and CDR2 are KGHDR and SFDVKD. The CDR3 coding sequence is TGTGCCCCGGCCGTGGGGACAGGGGCCTACGAGCAGTACTTC. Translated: CAPAVGTGAYEQYF.

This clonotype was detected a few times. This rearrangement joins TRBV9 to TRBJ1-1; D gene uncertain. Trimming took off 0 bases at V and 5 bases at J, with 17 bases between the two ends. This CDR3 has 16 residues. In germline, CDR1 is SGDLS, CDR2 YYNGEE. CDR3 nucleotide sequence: TGTGCCAGCAGCGTAGTGACCCGCTCAGGAGGTACTGAAGCTTTCTTT. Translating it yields CASSVVTRSGGTEAFF.

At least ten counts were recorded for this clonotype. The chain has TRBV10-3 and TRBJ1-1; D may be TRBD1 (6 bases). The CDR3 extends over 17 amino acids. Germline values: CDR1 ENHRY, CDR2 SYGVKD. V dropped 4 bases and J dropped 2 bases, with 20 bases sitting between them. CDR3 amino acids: CAISGKAWTEINTEAFF. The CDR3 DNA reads TGTGCCATCAGTGGGAAAGCCTGGACAGAAATTAACACTGAAGCTTTCTTT.

DNA of the CDR3: TGTGCCAGCAGCGAGACTATGGGTGGAGACAATGAGCAGTTCTTC. Translating it yields CASSETMGGDNEQFF. The gene calls are TRBV2 and TRBJ2-1; TRBD2 might be the D (5 bases). Trimming cost V 6 bases and J 5 bases, with 17 bases left between them. This CDR3 comprises 15 residues. CDR1 is SNHLY and CDR2 is FYNNEI in the germline V gene. Looking up the rest from reference TRBV2 and TRBJ2-1 gives the full variable domain: EPEVTQTPSHQVTQMGQEVILRCVPISNHLYFYWYRQILGQKVEFLVSFYNNEISEKSEIFDDQFSVERPDGSNFTLKIRSTKLEDSAMYFCASSETMGGDNEQFFGPGTRLTVL.

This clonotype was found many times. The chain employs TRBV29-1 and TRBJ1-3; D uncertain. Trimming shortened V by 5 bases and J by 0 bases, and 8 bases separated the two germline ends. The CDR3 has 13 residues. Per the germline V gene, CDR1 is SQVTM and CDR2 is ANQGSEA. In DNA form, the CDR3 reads TGCAGCGTTCGTACAGACTCTGGAAACACCATATATTTT. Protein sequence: CSVRTDSGNTIYF.

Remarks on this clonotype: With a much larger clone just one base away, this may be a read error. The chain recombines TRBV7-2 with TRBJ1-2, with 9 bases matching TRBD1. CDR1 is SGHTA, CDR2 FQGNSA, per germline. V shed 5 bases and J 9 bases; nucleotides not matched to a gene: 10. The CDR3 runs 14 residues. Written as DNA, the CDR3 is TGTGCCAGCAGCCCCGGGACAGGGATCTTTAGCTACACCTTC. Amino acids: CASSPGTGIFSYTF. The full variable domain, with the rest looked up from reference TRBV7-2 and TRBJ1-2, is GAGVSQSPSNKVTEKGKDVELRCDPISGHTALYWYRQSLGQGLEFLIYFQGNSAPDKSGLPSDRFSAERTGGSVSTLTIQRTQQEDSAVYLCASSPGTGIFSYTFGSGTRLTVV.

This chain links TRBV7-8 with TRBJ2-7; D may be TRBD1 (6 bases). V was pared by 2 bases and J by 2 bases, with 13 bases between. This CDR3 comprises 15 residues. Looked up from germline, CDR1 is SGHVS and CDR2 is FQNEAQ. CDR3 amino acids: CASSLSRRQAYEQYF. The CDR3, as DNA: TGTGCCAGCAGCTTATCCCGCAGACAGGCCTACGAGCAGTACTTC.

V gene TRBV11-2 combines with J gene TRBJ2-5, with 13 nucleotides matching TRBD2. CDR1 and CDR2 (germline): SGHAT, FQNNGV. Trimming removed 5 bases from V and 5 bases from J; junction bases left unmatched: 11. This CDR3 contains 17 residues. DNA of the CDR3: TGTGCCAGCAGCCCCCGGACTAGCGGGAGACGTTGGGAGACCCAGTACTTC. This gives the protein CASSPRTSGRRWETQYF. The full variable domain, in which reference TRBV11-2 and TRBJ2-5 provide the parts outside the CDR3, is EAGVAQSPRYKIIEKRQSVAFWCNPISGHATLYWYQQILGQGPKLLIQFQNNGVVDDSQLPKDRFSAERLKGVDSTLKIQPAKLEDSAVYLCASSPRTSGRRWETQYFGPGTRLLVL.

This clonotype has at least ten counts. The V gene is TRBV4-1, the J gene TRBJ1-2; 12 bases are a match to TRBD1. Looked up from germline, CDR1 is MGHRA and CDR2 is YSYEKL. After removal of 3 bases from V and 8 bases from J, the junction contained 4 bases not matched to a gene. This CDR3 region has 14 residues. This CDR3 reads CASSQGQGAEGYTF. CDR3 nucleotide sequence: TGCGCCAGCAGCCAGGGACAGGGGGCGGAAGGCTACACCTTC.

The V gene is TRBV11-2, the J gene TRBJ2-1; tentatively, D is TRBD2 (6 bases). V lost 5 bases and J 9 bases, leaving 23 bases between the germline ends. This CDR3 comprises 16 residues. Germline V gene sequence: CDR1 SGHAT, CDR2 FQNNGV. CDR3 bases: TGTGCCAGCAGCACGAGACTAGAGGAATATTGGGTTGAGCAGTTCTTC. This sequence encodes CASSTRLEEYWVEQFF.

CDR3 residues: CATSRDVLGNANEKLFF. The CDR3 DNA sequence: TGTGCCACCAGCAGAGATGTTCTGGGGAATGCTAATGAAAAACTGTTTTTT. The V gene is TRBV15, the J gene TRBJ1-4; the D is unclear. V dropped 0 bases and J dropped 3 bases, with 14 bases sitting between them. The CDR3 extends over 17 amino acids. CDR1 is LNHNV and CDR2 is YYDKDF in the germline V gene (reference sequence). Full variable domain (missing parts from reference TRBV15 and TRBJ1-4): DAMVIQNPRYQVTQFGKPVTLSCSQTLNHNVMYWYQQKSSQAPKLLFHYYDKDFNNEADTPDNFQSRRPNTSFCFLDIRSPGLGDTAMYLCATSRDVLGNANEKLFFGSGTQLSVL.

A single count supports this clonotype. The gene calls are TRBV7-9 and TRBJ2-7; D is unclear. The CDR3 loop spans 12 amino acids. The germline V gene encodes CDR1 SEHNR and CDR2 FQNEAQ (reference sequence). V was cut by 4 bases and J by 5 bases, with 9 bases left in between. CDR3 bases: TGTGCCAGCAGCTCTATCCACCACGAGCAGTACTTC. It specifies CASSSIHHEQYF. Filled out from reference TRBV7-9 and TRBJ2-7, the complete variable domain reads DTGVSQNPRHKITKRGQNVTFRCDPISEHNRLYWYRQTLGQGPEFLTYFQNEAQLEKSRLLSDRFSAERPKGSFSTLEIQRTEQGDSAMYLCASSSIHHEQYFGPGTRLTVT.

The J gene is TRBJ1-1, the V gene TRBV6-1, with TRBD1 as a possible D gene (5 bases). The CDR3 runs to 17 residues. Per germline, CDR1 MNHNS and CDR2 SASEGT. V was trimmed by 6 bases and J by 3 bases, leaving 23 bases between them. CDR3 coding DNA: TGTGCCAGCAGCCCGGACGGGGCCCTACAAGGTGACACTGAAGCTTTCTTT. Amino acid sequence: CASSPDGALQGDTEAFF.

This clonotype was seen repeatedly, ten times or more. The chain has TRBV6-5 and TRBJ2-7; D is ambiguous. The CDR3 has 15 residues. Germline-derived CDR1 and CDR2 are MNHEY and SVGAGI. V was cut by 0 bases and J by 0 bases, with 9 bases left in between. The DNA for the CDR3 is TGTGCCAGCAGTTACTCGGTACCAAACTCCTACGAGCAGTACTTC. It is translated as CASSYSVPNSYEQYF.

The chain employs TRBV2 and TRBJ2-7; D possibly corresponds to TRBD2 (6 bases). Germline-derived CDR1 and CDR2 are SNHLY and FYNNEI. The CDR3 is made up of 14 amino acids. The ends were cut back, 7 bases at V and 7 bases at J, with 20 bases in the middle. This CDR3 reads CASTGDASPGEQYF. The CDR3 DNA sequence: TGTGCCAGCACGGGGGACGCCAGCCCGGGGGAGCAGTACTTC.

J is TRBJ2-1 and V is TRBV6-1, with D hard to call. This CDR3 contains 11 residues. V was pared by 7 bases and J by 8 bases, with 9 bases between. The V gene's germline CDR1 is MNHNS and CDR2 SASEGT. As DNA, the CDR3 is TGTGCCAGCACGGGTAATTATGAGCAGTTCTTC. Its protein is CASTGNYEQFF.

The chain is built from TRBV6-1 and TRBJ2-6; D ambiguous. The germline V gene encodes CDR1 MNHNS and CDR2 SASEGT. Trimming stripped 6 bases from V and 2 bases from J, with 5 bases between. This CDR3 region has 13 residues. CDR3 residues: CASSRAGANVLTF. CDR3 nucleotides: TGTGCCAGCAGCCGTGCTGGGGCCAACGTCCTGACTTTC.

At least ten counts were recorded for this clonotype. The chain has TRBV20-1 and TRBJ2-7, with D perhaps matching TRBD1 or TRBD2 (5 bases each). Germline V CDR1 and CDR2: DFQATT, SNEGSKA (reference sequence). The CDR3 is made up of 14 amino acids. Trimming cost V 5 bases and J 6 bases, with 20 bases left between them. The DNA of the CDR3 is TGCAGTGCTGCCGCTCAGGGAGATTCGGTCGAGCAGTACTTC. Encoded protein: CSAAAQGDSVEQYF.

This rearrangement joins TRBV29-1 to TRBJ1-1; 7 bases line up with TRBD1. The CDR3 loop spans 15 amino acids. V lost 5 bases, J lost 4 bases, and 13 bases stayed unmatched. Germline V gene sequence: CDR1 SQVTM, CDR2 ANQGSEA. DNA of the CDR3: TGCAGCGTTCCGACTGGACAGGAAACAGGCACTGAAGCTTTCTTT. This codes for CSVPTGQETGTEAFF.

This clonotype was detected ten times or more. This chain's CDR3 is CAISDGWGLNNYGYTF. The CDR3, as DNA: TGTGCCATCAGTGACGGGTGGGGACTAAATAACTATGGCTACACCTTC. The chain is built from TRBV10-3 and TRBJ1-2; weak D call: TRBD1 (5 bases). Trimming left V 3 bases short and J 1 base short, with 15 bases between. The CDR3 contains 16 residues. From germline, CDR1 is ENHRY and CDR2 SYGVKD.